The 14 T cell receptor beta chains reported below all come from one sample, sequenced in a study of blood T cells in healthy people across ages. Combining a sample-barcoded 5' primer with a J-beta primer mix, a second PCR ran for roughly 7 to 12 cycles. A single record per CDR3 protein comes from TCRdb applying MiXCR to the 5' RACE reads. The data hold more than 800,000 distinct CDR3 sequences, with around 28% observed a single time. Material for sequencing was blood. These receptors were collected from a woman of 80 years or more in good health.

Turning to this clonotype: A clone one base away is much larger, so this may be a read error. The chain is built from TRBV20-1 and TRBJ2-3; D may be TRBD1 (5 bases). Looked up from germline, CDR1 is DFQATT and CDR2 is SNEGSKA (reference sequence). Trimming removed 3 bases at V and 1 base at J, with 11 bases between. The CDR3 runs to 14 residues. The CDR3 spells CSARGRAGTDTQYF. The CDR3 bases are TGCAGTGCTAGGGGCAGGGCGGGCACAGATACGCAGTATTTT.

In this sample, this clonotype turned up a few times. The chain uses TRBV7-9 and TRBJ1-1; D possibly corresponds to TRBD1 (5 bases). Trimming took off 0 bases at V and 5 bases at J, with 28 bases between the two ends. Germline V gives CDR1 SEHNR, CDR2 FQNEAQ (reference sequence). The CDR3 has 20 residues. CDR3 DNA sequence: TGTGCCAGCAGCTTAGCGGCCTTTATGGGGCCGGACACGGAGGGGACTGAAGCTTTCTTT. Protein: CASSLAAFMGPDTEGTEAFF.

The V call is TRBV6-2 or TRBV6-3, the J call TRBJ1-3; TRBD1 might be the D (5 bases). CDR1 is MNHEY and CDR2 is SVGEGT in the germline V gene. This CDR3 has 15 amino acids. V lost 1 base, J lost 0 bases, and 7 bases lay in between. For the CDR3, the DNA is TGTGCCAGCAGTTACTTAGGACACTCTGGAAACACCATATATTTT. Translating it yields CASSYLGHSGNTIYF.

V usage is TRBV12-3 or TRBV12-4 and J usage is TRBJ2-1; D might be TRBD2 (5 bases). Trimming stripped 5 bases from V and 2 bases from J, with 19 bases between. CDR3 length: 17 residues. CDR3 amino acids: CASSPLAGFSAYNEQFF. The CDR3 coding sequence is TGTGCCAGCAGTCCCCTTGCTGGCTTTAGCGCCTACAATGAGCAGTTCTTC.

The chain couples TRBV7-8 to TRBJ2-3; possible D gene TRBD2, 6 bases. The germline CDR1 and CDR2 sequences are SGHVS and FQNEAQ. This CDR3 comprises 15 residues. V was pared by 8 bases and J by 5 bases, with 20 bases between. The CDR3 DNA reads TGTGCCAGCGGTTCCAGTGGAGGGAACTTAGATACGCAGTATTTT. It specifies CASGSSGGNLDTQYF.

The chain is built from TRBV10-2 and TRBJ2-2; D possibly matches TRBD1 or TRBD2 (6 bases each). Trimming removed 2 bases from V and 0 bases from J, with 16 bases in between. The V gene's germline CDR1 is WSHSY and CDR2 SAAADI. This CDR3 is built from 18 residues. The CDR3 bases are TGCGCCAGCAGTGAGAGGGGGGTGGGGGGACCGAACACCGGGGAGCTGTTTTTT. Amino acids: CASSERGVGGPNTGELFF.

This clonotype was observed a single time. Sequence at one end of the junction differs from germline and may be a read error. The chain is built from TRBV3-1 and TRBJ1-2; TRBD1 matches at 9 bases. The CDR3 totals 15 residues. From germline, CDR1 is LGHDT and CDR2 YNNKEL (reference sequence). DNA of the CDR3: TGTGCCAGCAGACCTCCGGGACAGGGTGTCTATGGCCACACCTTC. Amino acid sequence: CASRPPGQGVYGHTF.

CDR3 DNA sequence: TGTGCCAGCTCACCAATTGGCAGGAGCTCCTATAATTCACCCCTCCACTTT. Translating it yields CASSPIGRSSYNSPLHF. J is TRBJ1-6 and V is TRBV18; D is undetermined. V gave up 2 bases and J gave up 0 bases, with 11 bases separating them. Germline CDR1 and CDR2: KGHSH and LQKENI. The CDR3 runs to 17 residues.

This clonotype occurred many times. CDR3 sequence: CASSFDTLRTDTQYF. The CDR3 nucleotides read TGTGCCAGCAGCTTCGACACTTTACGCACAGATACGCAGTATTTT. The genes are TRBV7-9 and TRBJ2-3; D not certain. CDR1 is SEHNR, CDR2 FQNEAQ, per germline (reference sequence). The CDR3 loop spans 15 amino acids. The V gene lost 3 bases and the J gene lost 1 base, with 11 bases spanning the gap.

In its sample, this clonotype was seen once. A much larger clone differs by one base, so this may be a read error. The chain uses TRBV10-3 and TRBJ1-2, with a possible D match to TRBD1 (5 bases). CDR3 length equals 14 residues. The germline V gene has CDR1 ENHRY and CDR2 SYGVKD. The V end lost 0 bases, the J end lost 4 bases, and 9 bases lay between the germline ends. CDR3 sequence reads: CAISESPGLYGYTF. The CDR3 DNA reads as TGTGCCATCAGTGAGTCGCCAGGGCTCTATGGCTACACCTTC.

Comment on this clonotype: A read error is possible here, since a much larger clone lies one base away. J is TRBJ2-1 and V is TRBV7-2; D is undetermined. Trimming removed 3 bases from V and 12 bases from J, with 15 bases in between. The CDR3 runs to 13 residues. CDR1 and CDR2 (germline): SGHTA, FQGNSA. DNA of the CDR3: TGTGCCAGCAGCTTCGACCAAGCAGCTGGGCAGTTCTTC. It translates to CASSFDQAAGQFF.

The count of this clonotype is one. The rearrangement joins TRBV5-5 to TRBJ2-1; D remains unclear. The J call may be in error: the DNA end matches TRBJ2-7 better. The germline V gene has CDR1 SGHKS and CDR2 YYEKEE (reference sequence). The CDR3 has 16 residues. Here the CDR3 DNA reads TGTGCCAGCAGCTTAGTGGTCGTTTCCCCCTACAATGAGCAGTACTTC. Encoded protein: CASSLVVVSPYNEQYF.

The chain couples TRBV4-1 to TRBJ1-2; no clear D gene. Germline V gives CDR1 MGHRA, CDR2 YSYEKL. The CDR3 is 14 amino acids. Trimming took 3 bases from V and 7 from J, leaving 15 bases between them. CDR3 sequence: CASSQTYEGGGYTF. CDR3 sequence (DNA): TGCGCCAGCAGCCAGACTTATGAGGGAGGTGGCTACACCTTC.

As concerns this clonotype: This sequence may be a read error, since a much larger clone differs from it by one base. The rearrangement joins TRBV2 to TRBJ2-7; a possible D gene is TRBD1 (5 bases). The V end was cut by 4 bases, the J end by 7 bases, with 11 bases between. The germline V gene has CDR1 SNHLY and CDR2 FYNNEI. This CDR3 is built from 12 residues. In nucleotides, the CDR3 is TGTGCCAGCAGTGTGGGGCCATATGAGCAGTACTTC. Translation gives CASSVGPYEQYF.